This TCR beta chain was recorded in a study of blood T cell repertoires in COVID-19. The method was immunoSEQ multiplex PCR; TCRdb's version includes in-frame clones alone and lacks a portion of them. This repertoire shows approximately 220,000 clones, 70% to 90% found once; its top ten account for about 4.6%. Germline values: CDR1 LGHDT, CDR2 YNNKEL (reference sequence). The CDR3 loop spans 15 amino acids. V was trimmed by 7 bases and J by 6 bases, leaving 18 bases between them. V usage is TRBV3-1 (or the pseudogene TRBV3-2) and J usage is TRBJ2-2; D possibly corresponds to TRBD2 (7 bases). The sequence derives from a woman in her 30s who had been exposed to COVID-19. The sample was PBMCs or T cells enriched from blood (not recorded which). CDR3 nucleotides: TGTGCCAGCACCTTGGGGGGGCGCGTGGCCGGGGAGCTGTTTTTT. This gives the protein CASTLGGRVAGELFF.